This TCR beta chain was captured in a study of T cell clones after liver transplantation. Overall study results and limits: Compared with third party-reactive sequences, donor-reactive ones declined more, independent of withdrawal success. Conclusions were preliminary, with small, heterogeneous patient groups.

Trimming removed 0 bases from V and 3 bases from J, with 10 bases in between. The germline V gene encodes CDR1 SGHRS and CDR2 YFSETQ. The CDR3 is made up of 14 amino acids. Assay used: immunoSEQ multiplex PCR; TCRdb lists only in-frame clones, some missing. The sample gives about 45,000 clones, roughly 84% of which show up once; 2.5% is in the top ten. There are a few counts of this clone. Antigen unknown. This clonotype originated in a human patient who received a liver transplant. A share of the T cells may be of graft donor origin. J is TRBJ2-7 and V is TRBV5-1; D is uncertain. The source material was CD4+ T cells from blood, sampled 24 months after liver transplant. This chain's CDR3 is CASSLGRLGYEQYF. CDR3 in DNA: TGCGCCAGCAGCTTGGGGCGTTTAGGCTACGAGCAGTACTTC.